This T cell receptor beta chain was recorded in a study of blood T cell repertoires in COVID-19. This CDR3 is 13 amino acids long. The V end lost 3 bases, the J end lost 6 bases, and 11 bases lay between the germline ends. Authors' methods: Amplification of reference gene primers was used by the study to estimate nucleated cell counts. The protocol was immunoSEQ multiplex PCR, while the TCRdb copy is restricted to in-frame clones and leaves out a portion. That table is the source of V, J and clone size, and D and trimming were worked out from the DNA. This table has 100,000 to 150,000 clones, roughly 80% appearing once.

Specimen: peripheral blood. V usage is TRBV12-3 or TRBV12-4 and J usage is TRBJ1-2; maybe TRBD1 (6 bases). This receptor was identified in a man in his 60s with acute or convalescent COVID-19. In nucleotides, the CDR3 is TGTGCCAGCAGTTTCCTAGGGGGGGATGGCTACACCTTC. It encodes CASSFLGGDGYTF.